This T cell receptor beta chain is drawn from a study of control samples from healthy donors and cancer patients. The V gene lost 0 bases and the J gene lost 6 bases, with 3 bases spanning the gap. Germline loops: CDR1 LNHNV, CDR2 YYDKDF (reference sequence). This CDR3 comprises 13 residues. The assay was immunoSEQ multiplex PCR, and TCRdb's table has in-frame clones only and misses some. The sample holds about 120,000 clones, approximately 90% seen once. The V gene is TRBV15, the J gene TRBJ1-6; no reliable D call. Sequencing input: blood. The receptor was isolated from a man aged 30 to 39 in good health. Written as DNA, the CDR3 is TGTGCCACCAGCAGAGATAGTAATTCACCCCTCCACTTT. Translation gives CATSRDSNSPLHF.